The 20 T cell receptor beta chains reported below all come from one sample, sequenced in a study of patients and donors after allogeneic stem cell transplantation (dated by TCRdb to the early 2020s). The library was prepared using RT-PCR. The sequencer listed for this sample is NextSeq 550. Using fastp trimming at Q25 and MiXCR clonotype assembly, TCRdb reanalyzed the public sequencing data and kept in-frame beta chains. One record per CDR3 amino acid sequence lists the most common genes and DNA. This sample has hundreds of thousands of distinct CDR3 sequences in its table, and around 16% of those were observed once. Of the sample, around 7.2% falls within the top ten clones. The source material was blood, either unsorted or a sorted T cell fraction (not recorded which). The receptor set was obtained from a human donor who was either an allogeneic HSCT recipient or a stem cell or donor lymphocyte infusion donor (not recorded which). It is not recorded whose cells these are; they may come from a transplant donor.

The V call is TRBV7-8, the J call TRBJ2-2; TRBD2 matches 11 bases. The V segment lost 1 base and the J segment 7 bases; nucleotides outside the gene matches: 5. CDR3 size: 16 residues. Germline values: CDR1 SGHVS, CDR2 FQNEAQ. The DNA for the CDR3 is TGTGCCAGCAGCTTAGTGTCTAGCGGGGGGCGCGGGGAGCTGTTTTTT. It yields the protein CASSLVSSGGRGELFF.

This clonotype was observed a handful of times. CDR3: CASSLNRGVSPLHF. The DNA of the CDR3 is TGTGCCAGCAGCTTAAACAGAGGAGTTTCACCCCTCCACTTT. The chain employs TRBV13 and TRBJ1-6; D unresolved. This CDR3 has 14 residues. The germline V gene encodes CDR1 PRHDT and CDR2 FYEKMQ (reference sequence). Trimming pared 2 bases from V and 9 bases from J, leaving 11 bases between.

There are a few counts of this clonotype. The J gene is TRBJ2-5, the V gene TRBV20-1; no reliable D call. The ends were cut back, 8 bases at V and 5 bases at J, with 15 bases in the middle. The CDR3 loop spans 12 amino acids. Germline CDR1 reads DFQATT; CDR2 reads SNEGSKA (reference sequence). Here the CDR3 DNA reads TGCAGTTGTCTCGAGCTGAAGGAGACCCAGTACTTC. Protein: CSCLELKETQYF.

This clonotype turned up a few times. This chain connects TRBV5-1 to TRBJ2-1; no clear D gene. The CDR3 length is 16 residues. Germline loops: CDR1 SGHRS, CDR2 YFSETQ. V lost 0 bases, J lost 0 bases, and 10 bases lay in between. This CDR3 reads CASSLDGRPSYNEQFF. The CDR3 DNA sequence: TGCGCCAGCAGCTTGGATGGGCGACCCTCCTACAATGAGCAGTTCTTC. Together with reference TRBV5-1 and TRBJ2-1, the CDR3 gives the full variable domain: KAGVTQTPRYLIKTRGQQVTLSCSPISGHRSVSWYQQTPGQGLQFLFEYFSETQRNKGNFPGRFSGRQFSNSRSEMNVSTLELGDSALYLCASSLDGRPSYNEQFFGPGTRLTVL.

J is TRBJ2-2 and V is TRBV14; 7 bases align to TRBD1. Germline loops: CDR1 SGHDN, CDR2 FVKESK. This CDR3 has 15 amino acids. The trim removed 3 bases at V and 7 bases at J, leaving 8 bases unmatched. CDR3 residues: CASSHPGGRDGELFF. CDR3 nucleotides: TGTGCCAGCAGCCACCCAGGGGGACGTGACGGGGAGCTGTTTTTT.

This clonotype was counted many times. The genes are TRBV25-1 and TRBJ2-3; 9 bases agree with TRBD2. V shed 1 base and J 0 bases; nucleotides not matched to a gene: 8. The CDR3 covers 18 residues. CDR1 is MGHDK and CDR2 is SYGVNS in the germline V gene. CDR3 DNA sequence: TGTGCCAGCAGTGAATGGTTGGCGGGAGGGGGGAGCACAGATACGCAGTATTTT. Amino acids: CASSEWLAGGGSTDTQYF. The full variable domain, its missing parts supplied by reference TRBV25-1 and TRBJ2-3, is EADIYQTPRYLVIGTGKKITLECSQTMGHDKMYWYQQDPGMELHLIHYSYGVNSTEKGDLSSESTVSRIRTEHFPLTLESARPSHTSQYLCASSEWLAGGGSTDTQYFGPGTRLTVL.

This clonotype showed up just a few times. CDR3 protein: CASSYGPGTAYEQYF. The CDR3 DNA follows: TGTGCCAGCAGTTACGGCCCCGGGACAGCCTACGAGCAGTACTTC. The chain recombines TRBV6-5 with TRBJ2-7; 7 bases are shared with TRBD1. The germline CDR1 and CDR2 sequences are MNHEY and SVGAGI. The V segment lost 2 bases and the J segment 2 bases; nucleotides outside the gene matches: 6. The length of the CDR3 is 15 residues.

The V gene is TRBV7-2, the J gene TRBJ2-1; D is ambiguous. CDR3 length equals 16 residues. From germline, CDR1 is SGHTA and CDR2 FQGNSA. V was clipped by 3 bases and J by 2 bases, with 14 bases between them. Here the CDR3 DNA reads TGTGCCAGCAGCTTCTCTCGGAGAATACCCTACAATGAGCAGTTCTTC. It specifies CASSFSRRIPYNEQFF.

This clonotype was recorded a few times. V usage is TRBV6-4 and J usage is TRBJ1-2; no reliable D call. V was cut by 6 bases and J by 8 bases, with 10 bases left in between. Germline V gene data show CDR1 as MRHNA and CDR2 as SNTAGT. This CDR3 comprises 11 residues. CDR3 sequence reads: CASRGGRGYTF. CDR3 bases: TGTGCCAGCAGAGGCGGACGGGGCTACACCTTC.

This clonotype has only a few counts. CDR3 protein: CASSSWTHANYGYTF. CDR3 sequence (DNA): TGTGCCAGCAGCTCCTGGACCCACGCTAACTATGGCTACACCTTC. The chain is built from TRBV7-9 and TRBJ1-2; no clear D. The V end lost 4 bases, the J end lost 0 bases, and 12 bases lay between the germline ends. The CDR3 consists of 15 residues. The germline V gene encodes CDR1 SEHNR and CDR2 FQNEAQ (reference sequence).

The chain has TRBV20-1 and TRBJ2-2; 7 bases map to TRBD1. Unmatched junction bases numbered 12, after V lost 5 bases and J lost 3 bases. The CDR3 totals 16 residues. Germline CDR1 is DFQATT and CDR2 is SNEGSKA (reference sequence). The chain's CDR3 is CSAGRYITGDTGELFF. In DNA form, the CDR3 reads TGCAGTGCTGGGAGATACATAACAGGGGACACCGGGGAGCTGTTTTTT.

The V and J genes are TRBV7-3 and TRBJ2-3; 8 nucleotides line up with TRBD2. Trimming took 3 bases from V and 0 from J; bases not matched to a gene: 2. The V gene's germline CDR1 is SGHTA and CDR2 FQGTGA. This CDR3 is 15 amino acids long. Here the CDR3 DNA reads TGTGCCAGCAGCTTTAGCGGGAAGAGCACAGATACGCAGTATTTT. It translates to CASSFSGKSTDTQYF.

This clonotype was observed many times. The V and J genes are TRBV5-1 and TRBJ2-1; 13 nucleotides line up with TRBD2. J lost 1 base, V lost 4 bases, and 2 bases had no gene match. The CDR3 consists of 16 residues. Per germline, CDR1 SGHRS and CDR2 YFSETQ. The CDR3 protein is CASSLTSGGSYNEQFF. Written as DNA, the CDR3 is TGCGCCAGCAGCCTGACTAGCGGGGGGTCCTACAATGAGCAGTTCTTC.

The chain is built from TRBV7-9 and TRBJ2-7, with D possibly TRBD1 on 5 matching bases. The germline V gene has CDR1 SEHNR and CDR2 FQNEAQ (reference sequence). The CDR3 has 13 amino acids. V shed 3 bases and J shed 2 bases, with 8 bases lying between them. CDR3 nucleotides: TGTGCCAGCAGCTTTAACAGGACCTACGAGCAGTACTTC. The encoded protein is CASSFNRTYEQYF. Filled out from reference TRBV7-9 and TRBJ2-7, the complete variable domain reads DTGVSQNPRHKITKRGQNVTFRCDPISEHNRLYWYRQTLGQGPEFLTYFQNEAQLEKSRLLSDRFSAERPKGSFSTLEIQRTEQGDSAMYLCASSFNRTYEQYFGPGTRLTVT.

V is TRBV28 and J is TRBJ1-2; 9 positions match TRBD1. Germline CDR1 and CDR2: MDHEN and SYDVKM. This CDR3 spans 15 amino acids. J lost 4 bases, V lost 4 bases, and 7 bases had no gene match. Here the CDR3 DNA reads TGTGCCAGCAGTTCCCACAGGGGGCGAGGCTATGGCTACACCTTC. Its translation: CASSSHRGRGYGYTF.

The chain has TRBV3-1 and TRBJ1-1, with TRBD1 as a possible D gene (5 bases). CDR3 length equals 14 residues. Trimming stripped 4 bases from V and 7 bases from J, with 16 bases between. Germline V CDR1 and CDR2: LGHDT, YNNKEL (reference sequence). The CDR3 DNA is TGTGCCAGCAGCCGAATCCGGGACTCTGGTGAAGCTTTCTTT. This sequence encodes CASSRIRDSGEAFF.

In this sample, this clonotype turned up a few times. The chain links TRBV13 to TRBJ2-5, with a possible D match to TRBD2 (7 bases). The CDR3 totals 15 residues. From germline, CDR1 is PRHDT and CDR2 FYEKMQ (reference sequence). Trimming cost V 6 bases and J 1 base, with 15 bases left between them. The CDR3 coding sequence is TGTGCCAGCAGTCGTCGCGGGGGCTTCCAAGAGACCCAGTACTTC. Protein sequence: CASSRRGGFQETQYF.

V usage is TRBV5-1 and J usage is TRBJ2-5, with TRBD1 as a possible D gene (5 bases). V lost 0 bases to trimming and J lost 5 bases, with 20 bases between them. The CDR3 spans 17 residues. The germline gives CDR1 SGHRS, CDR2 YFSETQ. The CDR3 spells CASSLGTVFGAGETQYF. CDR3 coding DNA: TGCGCCAGCAGCTTGGGAACGGTGTTTGGGGCCGGGGAGACCCAGTACTTC.

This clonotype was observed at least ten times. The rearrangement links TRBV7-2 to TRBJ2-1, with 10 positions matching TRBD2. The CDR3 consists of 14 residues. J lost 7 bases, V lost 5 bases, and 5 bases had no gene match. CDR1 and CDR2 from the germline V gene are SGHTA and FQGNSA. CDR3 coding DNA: TGTGCCAGCAGCCAGATTAGCGGGAGGAATGAGCAGTTCTTC. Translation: CASSQISGRNEQFF. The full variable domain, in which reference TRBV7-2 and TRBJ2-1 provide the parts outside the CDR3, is GAGVSQSPSNKVTEKGKDVELRCDPISGHTALYWYRQSLGQGLEFLIYFQGNSAPDKSGLPSDRFSAERTGGSVSTLTIQRTQQEDSAVYLCASSQISGRNEQFFGPGTRLTVL.

Written as DNA, the CDR3 is TGTGCCAGCAGCCAAGAAAAGGGGCGGCGGGAGCTGTTTTTT. The encoded protein is CASSQEKGRRELFF. V usage is TRBV3-1 and J usage is TRBJ2-2; a possible D gene is TRBD1 (5 bases). Germline V lookup: CDR1 LGHDT, CDR2 YNNKEL (reference sequence). Trimming shortened V by 0 bases and J by 9 bases, and 11 bases separated the two germline ends. The CDR3 totals 14 residues.